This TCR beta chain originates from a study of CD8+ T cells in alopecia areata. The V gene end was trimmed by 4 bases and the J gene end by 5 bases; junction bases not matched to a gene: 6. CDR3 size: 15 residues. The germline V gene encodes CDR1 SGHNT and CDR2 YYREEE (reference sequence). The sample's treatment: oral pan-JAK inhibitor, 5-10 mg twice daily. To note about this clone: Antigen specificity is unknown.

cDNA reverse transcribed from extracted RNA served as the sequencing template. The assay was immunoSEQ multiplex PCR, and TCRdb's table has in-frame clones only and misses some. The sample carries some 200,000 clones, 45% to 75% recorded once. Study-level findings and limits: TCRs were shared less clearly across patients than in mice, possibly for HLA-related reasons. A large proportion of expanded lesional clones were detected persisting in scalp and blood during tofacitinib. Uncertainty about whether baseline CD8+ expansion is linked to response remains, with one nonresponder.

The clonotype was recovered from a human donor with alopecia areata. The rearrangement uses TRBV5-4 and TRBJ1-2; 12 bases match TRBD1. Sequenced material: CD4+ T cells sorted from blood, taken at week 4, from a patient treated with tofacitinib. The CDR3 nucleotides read TGTGCCAGCAGCCAGGGGACAGGGGGCGATTATGGCTACACCTTC. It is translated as CASSQGTGGDYGYTF.